Following are 2 T cell receptor beta chains from one sample sequenced in a study of early T cells in non-severe SARS-CoV-2 infection (dated by TCRdb to the early 2020s). The library was made by 5' RACE. Sequencer: NextSeq 500. The public reads were reanalyzed by TCRdb: fastp trimming at Q25, MiXCR alignment, in-frame beta chains only. One record per CDR3 amino acid sequence lists the most common genes and DNA. This sample comprises fewer than 40,000 distinct CDR3 sequences, about 5.7% of them detected only once. The ten biggest clones cover roughly 5% of the sample. The sequencing input was whole blood. The receptors come from an adult who was a healthcare worker with PCR-confirmed SARS-CoV-2 infection or an uninfected control (not recorded which).

In nucleotides, the CDR3 is TGTGCCAGCAGCAAATGGACAGGCCTAGGATCAGCCGGGGAGCTGTTTTTT. It translates to CASSKWTGLGSAGELFF. The rearrangement links TRBV11-3 to TRBJ2-2, with 7 nucleotides matching TRBD1. The germline V gene has CDR1 SGHNT and CDR2 YENEEA. The CDR3 runs to 17 residues. Trimming at V came to 5 bases and at J to 6 bases, leaving 15 bases not matched to a gene.

There are many counts of this clonotype. V gene TRBV7-9 combines with J gene TRBJ2-3; TRBD2 agrees at 11 bases. CDR1 SEHNR and CDR2 FQNEAQ come from the germline V gene (reference sequence). The CDR3 has 15 residues. V shed 5 bases, J shed 5 bases, and the junction held 6 bases outside the gene matches. The DNA for the CDR3 is TGTGCCAGCAGCCCAACTAGCGGGAGAGGAGATACGCAGTATTTT. Its protein is CASSPTSGRGDTQYF.